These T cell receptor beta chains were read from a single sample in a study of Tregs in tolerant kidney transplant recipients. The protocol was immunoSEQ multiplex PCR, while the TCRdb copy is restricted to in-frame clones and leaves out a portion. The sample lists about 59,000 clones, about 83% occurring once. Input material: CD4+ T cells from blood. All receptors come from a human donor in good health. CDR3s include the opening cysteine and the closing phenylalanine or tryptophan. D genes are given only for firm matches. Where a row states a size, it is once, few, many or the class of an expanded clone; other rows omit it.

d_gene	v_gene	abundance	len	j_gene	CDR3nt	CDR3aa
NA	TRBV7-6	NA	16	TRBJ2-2	TGTGCCAGCAGCGCCGGCCGAGCGGTCAACACCGGGGAGCTGTTTTTT	CASSAGRAVNTGELFF
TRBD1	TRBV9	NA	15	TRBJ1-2	TGTGCCAGCAGCGTAAGCCTGACAGGGGGCCTTGGCTACACCTTC	CASSVSLTGGLGYTF
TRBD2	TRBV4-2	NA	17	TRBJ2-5	TGTGCCAGCAGCCCATGGTTCGGGGGGGCTGCCCAAGAGACCCAGTACTTC	CASSPWFGGAAQETQYF
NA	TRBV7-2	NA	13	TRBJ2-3	TGTGCCAGCAGCCTACGGGGGTCAGATACGCAGTATTTT	CASSLRGSDTQYF
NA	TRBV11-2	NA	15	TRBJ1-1	TGTGCCAGCAGCTTAGTGAAGGGCAGGGGCACTGAAGCTTTCTTT	CASSLVKGRGTEAFF
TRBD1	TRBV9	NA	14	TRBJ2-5	TGTGCCAGCAGCCCGACAGGGCACCAAGAGACCCAGTACTTC	CASSPTGHQETQYF
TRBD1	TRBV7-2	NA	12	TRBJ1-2	TGTGCCAGCAGCCGGGACAGGGGTGGCTACACCTTC	CASSRDRGGYTF
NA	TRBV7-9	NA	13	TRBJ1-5	TGTGCCAGCAGCCCAGATGGCAATCAGCCCCAGCATTTT	CASSPDGNQPQHF
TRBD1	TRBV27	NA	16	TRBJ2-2	TGTGCCAGCAGTCCGATGGACAGGGAGCGCGCCGGGGAGCTGTTTTTT	CASSPMDRERAGELFF
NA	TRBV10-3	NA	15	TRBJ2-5	TGTGCCATCAGTATCAGGGGGGAGGACCAAGAGACCCAGTACTTC	CAISIRGEDQETQYF
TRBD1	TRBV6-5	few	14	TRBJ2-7	TGTGCCAGCAGTCCAACAGGGGGCCCATACGAGCAGTACTTC	CASSPTGGPYEQYF
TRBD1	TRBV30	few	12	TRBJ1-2	TGTGCCTGGGGACAGGCTAACTATGGCTACACCTTC	CAWGQANYGYTF
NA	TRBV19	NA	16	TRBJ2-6	TGTGCCAGTAGTGGGGCAGTGACCTCTGGGGCCAACGTCCTGACTTTC	CASSGAVTSGANVLTF
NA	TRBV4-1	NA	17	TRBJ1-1	TGCGCCAGCAGCCAGCGCCCCCACAGGGTCGTGAACACTGAAGCTTTCTTT	CASSQRPHRVVNTEAFF
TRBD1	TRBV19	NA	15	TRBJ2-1	TGTGCCAGTAGTATGGGGACAGTGAGTTGGGGTGAGCAGTTCTTC	CASSMGTVSWGEQFF
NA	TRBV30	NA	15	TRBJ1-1	TGTGCCTGGTACTACAGCTCTAGAATGAACACTGAAGCTTTCTTT	CAWYYSSRMNTEAFF
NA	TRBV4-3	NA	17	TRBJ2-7	TGCGCCAGCAGCCAAGTCGCCGGGGTTTGGCCTCCCTACGAGCAGTACTTC	CASSQVAGVWPPYEQYF